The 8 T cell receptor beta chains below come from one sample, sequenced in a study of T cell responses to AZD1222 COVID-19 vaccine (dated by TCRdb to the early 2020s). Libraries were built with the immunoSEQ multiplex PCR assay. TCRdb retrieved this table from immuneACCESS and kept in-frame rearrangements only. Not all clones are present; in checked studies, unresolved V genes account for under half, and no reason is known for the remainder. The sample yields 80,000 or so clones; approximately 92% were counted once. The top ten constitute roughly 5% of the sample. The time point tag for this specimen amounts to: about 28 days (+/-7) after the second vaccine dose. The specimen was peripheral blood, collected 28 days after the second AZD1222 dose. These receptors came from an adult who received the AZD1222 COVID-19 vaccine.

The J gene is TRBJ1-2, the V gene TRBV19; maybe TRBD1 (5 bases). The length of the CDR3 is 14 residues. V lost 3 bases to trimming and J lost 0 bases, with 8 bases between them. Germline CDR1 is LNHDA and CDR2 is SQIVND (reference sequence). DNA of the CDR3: TGTGCCAGTAGTATGGGGGAGGCTAACTATGGCTACACCTTC. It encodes CASSMGEANYGYTF.

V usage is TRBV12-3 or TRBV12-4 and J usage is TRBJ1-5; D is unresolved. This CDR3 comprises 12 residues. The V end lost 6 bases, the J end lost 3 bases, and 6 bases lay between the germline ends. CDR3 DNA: TGTGCCAGCAGCCGATACAATCAGCCCCAGCATTTT. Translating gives CASSRYNQPQHF.

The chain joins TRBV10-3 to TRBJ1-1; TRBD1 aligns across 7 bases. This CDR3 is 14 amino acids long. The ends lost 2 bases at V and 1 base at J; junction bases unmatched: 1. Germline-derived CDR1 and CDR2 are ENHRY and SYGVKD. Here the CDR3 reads CAISETGANTEAFF. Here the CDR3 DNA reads TGTGCCATCAGTGAGACAGGGGCGAACACTGAAGCTTTCTTT.

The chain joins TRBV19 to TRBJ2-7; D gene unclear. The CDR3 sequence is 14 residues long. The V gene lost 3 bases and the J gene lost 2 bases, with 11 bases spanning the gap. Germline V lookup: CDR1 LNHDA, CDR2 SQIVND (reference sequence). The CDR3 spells CASSMLDKPYEQYF. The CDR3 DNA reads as TGTGCCAGTAGTATGCTAGACAAGCCCTACGAGCAGTACTTC.

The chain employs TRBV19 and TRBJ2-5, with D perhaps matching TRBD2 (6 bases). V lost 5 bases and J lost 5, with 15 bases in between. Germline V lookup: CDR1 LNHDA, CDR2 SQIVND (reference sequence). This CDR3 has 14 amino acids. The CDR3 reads CASSFGLQAETQYF. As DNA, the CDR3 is TGTGCCAGTAGTTTCGGACTACAAGCCGAGACCCAGTACTTC.

The CDR3 DNA is TGTGCCAGCAGCGTCCTAGGGGACATGGGTGGCTACACCTTC. This translates into CASSVLGDMGGYTF. The chain is built from TRBV9 and TRBJ1-2; a weak D match, TRBD1 (6 bases). V was clipped by 2 bases and J by 7 bases, with 15 bases between them. The CDR3 is 14 residues long. Germline V lookup: CDR1 SGDLS, CDR2 YYNGEE.

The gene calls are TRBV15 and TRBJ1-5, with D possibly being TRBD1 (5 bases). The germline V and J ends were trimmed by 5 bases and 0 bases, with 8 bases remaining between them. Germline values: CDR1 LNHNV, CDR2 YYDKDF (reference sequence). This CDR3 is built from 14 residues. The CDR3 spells CATSLQGSNQPQHF. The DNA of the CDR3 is TGTGCCACCAGCCTTCAGGGTAGCAATCAGCCCCAGCATTTT. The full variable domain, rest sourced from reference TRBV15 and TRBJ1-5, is DAMVIQNPRYQVTQFGKPVTLSCSQTLNHNVMYWYQQKSSQAPKLLFHYYDKDFNNEADTPDNFQSRRPNTSFCFLDIRSPGLGDTAMYLCATSLQGSNQPQHFGDGTRLSIL.

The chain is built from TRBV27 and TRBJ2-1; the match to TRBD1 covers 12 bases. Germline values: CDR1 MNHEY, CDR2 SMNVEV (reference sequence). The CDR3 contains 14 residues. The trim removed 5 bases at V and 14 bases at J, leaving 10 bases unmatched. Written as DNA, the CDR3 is TGTGCCAGCAGTATACAGGGACAGGGGGCAAGAAAGTTCTTC. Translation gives CASSIQGQGARKFF.